This T cell receptor beta chain came from a study of T-cell reconstitution after alpha-beta-depleted transplantation in children. Study-wide results and caveats: Most T-cell counts and diversity one year after the transplant came from T cells that were newly produced. As was reported, about two months after transplant, alpha-beta T cells came from several hundred expanded graft clones.

The V end lost 6 bases, the J end lost 2 bases, and 11 bases lay between the germline ends. This CDR3 is 12 amino acids long. Looked up from germline, CDR1 is SQVTM and CDR2 is ANQGSEA. This clonotype was counted only a few times. Its antigen remains unknown. The TCRbeta library was prepared with unique molecular identifiers. TCRdb redid the calling of the PCR reads with MiXCR, one entry per CDR3 protein. The sample lists about 600,000 distinct CDR3 sequences, about 23% occurring once. The chain recombines TRBV29-1 with TRBJ2-7; D uncertain. This TCR derives from a boy in the first two years of life who had a stem cell transplant for acute myeloid leukemia, so the T cells may come from the graft donor. Here the sequenced sample was PBMCs, mostly from graft donor cells, taken 360 days after TCRalphabeta/CD19-depleted stem cell transplant. This CDR3 is CSVSTTPYEQYF. CDR3 in DNA: TGCAGCGTCTCCACGACGCCCTACGAGCAGTACTTC.